Below are 26 T cell receptor beta chains sequenced from a single sample in a study of control samples from healthy donors and cancer patients. TCRdb's copy holds only in-frame clones and misses some; the assay was immunoSEQ multiplex PCR. Of about 180,000 clones in the sample, about 92% were seen once. Sequenced input: blood. These receptors originate from a man aged 25 to 40 in good health.

This rearrangement joins TRBV5-1 to TRBJ2-7; D is uncertain. Trimming shortened V by 4 bases and J by 2 bases, and 16 bases separated the two germline ends. This CDR3 spans 15 amino acids. CDR1 SGHRS and CDR2 YFSETQ come from the germline V gene. CDR3 coding DNA: TGCGCCAGCAGCCAGACGCCGACGGTGGCCTACGAGCAGTACTTC. Its protein is CASSQTPTVAYEQYF.

V and J are TRBV10-3 and TRBJ2-6; 8 bases align to TRBD1. Trimming removed 10 bases from V and 0 bases from J; junction bases left unmatched: 8. Germline values: CDR1 ENHRY, CDR2 SYGVKD. The CDR3 is made up of 16 amino acids. This CDR3 reads CANGQGSSSGANVLTF. The CDR3 bases are TGTGCCAACGGACAGGGCTCGTCCTCTGGGGCCAACGTCCTGACTTTC.

The chain couples TRBV19 to TRBJ1-2; 11 positions agree with TRBD1. Trimming at V came to 7 bases and at J to 8 bases, leaving 12 bases not matched to a gene. Germline lookup yields CDR1 LNHDA and CDR2 SQIVND (reference sequence). CDR3 length: 15 residues. The CDR3 here is CASMTRDRGSRGYTF. The CDR3 DNA is TGTGCCAGTATGACCCGGGACAGGGGGAGTCGAGGCTACACCTTC.

V is TRBV19 and J is TRBJ1-2, with a tentative D call TRBD1 (6 bases). The CDR3 is made up of 13 amino acids. With 4 bases removed from V and 8 bases from J, the gap between germline ends came to 14 bases. Per germline, CDR1 LNHDA and CDR2 SQIVND (reference sequence). The DNA of the CDR3 is TGTGCCAGTAGTAGCGGGGGGGCGCGGGGCTACACCTTC. Translating gives CASSSGGARGYTF.

V is TRBV27 and J is TRBJ1-5; 7 nucleotides agree with TRBD1. The CDR3 is 14 amino acids. The V gene end was trimmed by 3 bases and the J gene end by 2 bases; junction bases not matched to a gene: 1. CDR1 MNHEY and CDR2 SMNVEV come from the germline V gene (reference sequence). CDR3 loop: CASSFGTGNQPQHF. In nucleotides, the CDR3 is TGTGCCAGCAGTTTCGGGACAGGCAATCAGCCCCAGCATTTT.

The V call is TRBV29-1, the J call TRBJ2-2; D is possibly TRBD2 (6 bases). CDR3 length: 12 residues. Germline assignment: CDR1 SQVTM and CDR2 ANQGSEA. Trimming left V 4 bases short and J 4 bases short, with 7 bases between. The CDR3, as DNA: TGCAGCGTTGTTAGCGGCACCGGGGAGCTGTTTTTT. Protein sequence: CSVVSGTGELFF.

The rearrangement uses TRBV13 and TRBJ1-4; D is ambiguous. Germline V gene lookup returns CDR1 PRHDT and CDR2 FYEKMQ (reference sequence). This CDR3 region has 14 residues. The ends were cut back, 5 bases at V and 0 bases at J, with 7 bases in the middle. CDR3 region: CASSPGATNEKLFF. DNA for the CDR3: TGTGCCAGCAGCCCCGGGGCAACTAATGAAAAACTGTTTTTT.

V gene TRBV4-2 combines with J gene TRBJ1-1; tentative D call: TRBD1 (5 bases). V was pared by 4 bases and J by 1 base, with 19 bases between. The CDR3 is 17 amino acids. Looked up from germline, CDR1 is LGHNA and CDR2 is YNFKEQ. The CDR3 here is CASSPYYTHQGNTEAFF. As DNA, the CDR3 is TGTGCCAGCAGCCCTTACTACACTCACCAGGGGAACACTGAAGCTTTCTTT.

The gene calls are TRBV19 and TRBJ2-4; a weak D match, TRBD2 (5 bases). The germline gives CDR1 LNHDA, CDR2 SQIVND (reference sequence). This CDR3 is 14 amino acids long. Between the trimmed V and J ends, which lost 3 bases and 8 bases, there was a span of 14 bases. The DNA for the CDR3 is TGTGCCAGTAGTATGAGGGATCCAAAGGACATTCAGTACTTC. It codes for CASSMRDPKDIQYF.

The rearrangement uses TRBV3-1 (or the pseudogene TRBV3-2) and TRBJ1-3; D not resolved. Per germline, CDR1 LGHDT and CDR2 YNNKEL (reference sequence). The CDR3 runs 16 residues. V lost 3 bases, J lost 3 bases, and 15 bases lay in between. CDR3: CASSQDPTDFGNTIYF. CDR3 DNA: TGTGCCAGCAGCCAGGATCCTACAGATTTTGGAAACACCATATATTTT.

The chain couples TRBV4-2 to TRBJ1-1; TRBD1 agrees at 9 bases. The CDR3 has 15 residues. Germline CDR1 is LGHNA and CDR2 is YNFKEQ. Germline trimming cut 5 bases from V and 4 bases from J; bases unmatched to any gene: 8. In DNA form, the CDR3 reads TGTGCCAGCAGCTTACCGACAGGGGGAGGCACTGAAGCTTTCTTT. Translating it yields CASSLPTGGGTEAFF.

This chain links TRBV4-2 with TRBJ1-4, with TRBD1 matching 9 bases. Germline CDR1 reads LGHNA; CDR2 reads YNFKEQ. With V trimmed by 1 base and J by 6 bases, 6 bases remained unmatched. The CDR3 loop spans 16 amino acids. This CDR3 reads CASSQGIRDRDEKLFF. CDR3 DNA: TGTGCCAGCAGCCAAGGGATCCGGGACAGGGATGAAAAACTGTTTTTT.

This chain joins TRBV28 and TRBJ2-2; D ambiguous. V lost 4 bases, J lost 5 bases, and 14 bases lay in between. The CDR3 runs 15 residues. CDR1 and CDR2 from the germline V gene are MDHEN and SYDVKM. CDR3 protein: CASSSAEIKTGELFF. The CDR3 coding sequence is TGTGCCAGCAGTTCCGCAGAGATTAAAACCGGGGAGCTGTTTTTT.

The chain couples TRBV5-6 to TRBJ2-1; the D gene is possibly TRBD1 (5 bases). Germline CDR1 reads SGHDT; CDR2 reads YYEEEE. The CDR3 is 16 amino acids. The germline V and J ends were trimmed by 0 bases and 2 bases, with 12 bases remaining between them. The chain's CDR3 is CASSLGRGDPYNEQFF. CDR3 sequence (DNA): TGTGCCAGCAGCTTGGGTAGGGGCGACCCCTACAATGAGCAGTTCTTC.

The chain joins TRBV7-9 to TRBJ2-5, with TRBD1 matching over 8 bases. The J segment lost 5 bases and the V segment lost 6 bases, leaving 8 bases of the junction unmatched. Germline loops: CDR1 SEHNR, CDR2 FQNEAQ (reference sequence). CDR3 length: 14 amino acids. Here the CDR3 reads CASRGGQGVETQYF. The CDR3, as DNA: TGTGCCAGCAGAGGCGGACAGGGAGTGGAGACCCAGTACTTC.

The rearrangement joins TRBV6-5 to TRBJ2-3; maybe TRBD1 (6 bases). The germline V and J ends were trimmed by 11 bases and 0 bases, with 9 bases remaining between them. The V gene's germline CDR1 is MNHEY and CDR2 SVGAGI. The CDR3 runs 12 residues. The CDR3 reads CALGASTDTQYF. The DNA for the CDR3 is TGTGCCTTGGGGGCAAGCACAGATACGCAGTATTTT.

The gene calls are TRBV3-1 (or the pseudogene TRBV3-2) and TRBJ1-6, with TRBD1 as a possible D gene (5 bases). Germline CDR1 and CDR2: LGHDT and YNNKEL (reference sequence). The CDR3 extends over 15 amino acids. Trimming shortened V by 4 bases and J by 6 bases, and 13 bases separated the two germline ends. CDR3 DNA sequence: TGTGCCAGCAGCCCCCCGGGACGGATTAATTCACCCCTCCACTTT. Its translation is CASSPPGRINSPLHF.

The rearrangement links TRBV10-1 to TRBJ2-5; TRBD1 aligns across 10 bases. Per germline, CDR1 WNHNN and CDR2 SYGVQD (reference sequence). With 0 bases clipped from V and 2 bases from J, the junction kept 6 bases outside the gene matches. There are 17 residues in the CDR3. Here the CDR3 DNA reads TGCGCCAGCAGTGAGTCGAGTTTGGGACAGGGGCAAGAGACCCAGTACTTC. It is translated as CASSESSLGQGQETQYF.

The genes are TRBV5-4 and TRBJ2-1; D might be TRBD2 (6 bases). CDR3 size: 15 residues. With 2 bases removed from V and 4 bases from J, the gap between germline ends came to 13 bases. Germline CDR1 SGHNT, CDR2 YYREEE (reference sequence). The CDR3 reads CASSLIAEPYNEQFF. The CDR3 nucleotides read TGTGCCAGCAGCTTAATAGCGGAACCGTACAATGAGCAGTTCTTC. The variable domain in full, completed from reference TRBV5-4 and TRBJ2-1, reads ETGVTQSPTHLIKTRGQQVTLRCSSQSGHNTVSWYQQALGQGPQFIFQYYREEENGRGNFPPRFSGLQFPNYSSELNVNALELDDSALYLCASSLIAEPYNEQFFGPGTRLTVL.

V gene TRBV7-9 combines with J gene TRBJ2-1, with 11 bases fitting TRBD2. This CDR3 comprises 15 residues. Losses at the gene ends were 6 bases for V and 6 bases for J; bases not matched to a gene: 7. The germline V gene has CDR1 SEHNR and CDR2 FQNEAQ (reference sequence). CDR3 DNA sequence: TGTGCCAGCAGGCACGGGACTAGCGGCTCCAATGAGCAGTTCTTC. It codes for CASRHGTSGSNEQFF.

The rearrangement links TRBV9 to TRBJ2-2; D ambiguous. The germline V and J ends were trimmed by 4 bases and 1 base, with 5 bases remaining between them. The CDR3 loop spans 13 amino acids. Germline V gene data show CDR1 as SGDLS and CDR2 as YYNGEE. CDR3: CASSIQNTGELFF. In nucleotides, the CDR3 is TGTGCCAGCAGCATTCAGAACACCGGGGAGCTGTTTTTT.

The chain recombines TRBV7-9 with TRBJ1-3, with D perhaps matching TRBD1 (5 bases). Trimming left V 3 bases short and J 0 bases short, with 9 bases between. CDR1 SEHNR and CDR2 FQNEAQ come from the germline V gene (reference sequence). This CDR3 region has 15 residues. The CDR3 coding sequence is TGTGCCAGCAGCTTTGGCCAGGGCTCTGGAAACACCATATATTTT. It is translated as CASSFGQGSGNTIYF.

This chain joins TRBV9 and TRBJ1-1; no definite D call. Germline loops: CDR1 SGDLS, CDR2 YYNGEE. This CDR3 is 14 amino acids long. The ends were cut back, 0 bases at V and 1 base at J, with 7 bases in the middle. Written as DNA, the CDR3 is TGTGCCAGCAGCGTAGACGTGGGGAACACTGAAGCTTTCTTT. It codes for CASSVDVGNTEAFF.

The J gene is TRBJ2-6, the V gene TRBV7-9, with D possibly TRBD1 on 6 matching bases. CDR3 length equals 18 residues. Germline V gene lookup returns CDR1 SEHNR and CDR2 FQNEAQ (reference sequence). The V gene lost 5 bases and the J gene lost 0 bases, with 17 bases spanning the gap. The DNA of the CDR3 is TGTGCCAGCAGCCTAACGGGACATCAAAGCTCTGGGGCCAACGTCCTGACTTTC. Protein: CASSLTGHQSSGANVLTF.

The CDR3 DNA follows: TGTGCCAGCAGCTTAAGTTTAGGCCAATCTAATGAAAAACTGTTTTTT. Protein product: CASSLSLGQSNEKLFF. V and J are TRBV7-9 and TRBJ1-4, with D unclear. Germline CDR1 reads SEHNR; CDR2 reads FQNEAQ (reference sequence). Trimming cost V 2 bases and J 3 bases, with 13 bases left between them. This CDR3 has 16 residues.

This chain joins TRBV6-5 and TRBJ1-2; D may be TRBD1 (5 bases). The germline CDR1 and CDR2 sequences are MNHEY and SVGAGI. V lost 6 bases, J lost 4 bases, and 18 bases lay in between. The CDR3 contains 15 residues. The CDR3 loop is CASRLGGGEGYGYTF. CDR3 bases: TGTGCCAGCAGGCTGGGGGGGGGAGAGGGCTATGGCTACACCTTC.